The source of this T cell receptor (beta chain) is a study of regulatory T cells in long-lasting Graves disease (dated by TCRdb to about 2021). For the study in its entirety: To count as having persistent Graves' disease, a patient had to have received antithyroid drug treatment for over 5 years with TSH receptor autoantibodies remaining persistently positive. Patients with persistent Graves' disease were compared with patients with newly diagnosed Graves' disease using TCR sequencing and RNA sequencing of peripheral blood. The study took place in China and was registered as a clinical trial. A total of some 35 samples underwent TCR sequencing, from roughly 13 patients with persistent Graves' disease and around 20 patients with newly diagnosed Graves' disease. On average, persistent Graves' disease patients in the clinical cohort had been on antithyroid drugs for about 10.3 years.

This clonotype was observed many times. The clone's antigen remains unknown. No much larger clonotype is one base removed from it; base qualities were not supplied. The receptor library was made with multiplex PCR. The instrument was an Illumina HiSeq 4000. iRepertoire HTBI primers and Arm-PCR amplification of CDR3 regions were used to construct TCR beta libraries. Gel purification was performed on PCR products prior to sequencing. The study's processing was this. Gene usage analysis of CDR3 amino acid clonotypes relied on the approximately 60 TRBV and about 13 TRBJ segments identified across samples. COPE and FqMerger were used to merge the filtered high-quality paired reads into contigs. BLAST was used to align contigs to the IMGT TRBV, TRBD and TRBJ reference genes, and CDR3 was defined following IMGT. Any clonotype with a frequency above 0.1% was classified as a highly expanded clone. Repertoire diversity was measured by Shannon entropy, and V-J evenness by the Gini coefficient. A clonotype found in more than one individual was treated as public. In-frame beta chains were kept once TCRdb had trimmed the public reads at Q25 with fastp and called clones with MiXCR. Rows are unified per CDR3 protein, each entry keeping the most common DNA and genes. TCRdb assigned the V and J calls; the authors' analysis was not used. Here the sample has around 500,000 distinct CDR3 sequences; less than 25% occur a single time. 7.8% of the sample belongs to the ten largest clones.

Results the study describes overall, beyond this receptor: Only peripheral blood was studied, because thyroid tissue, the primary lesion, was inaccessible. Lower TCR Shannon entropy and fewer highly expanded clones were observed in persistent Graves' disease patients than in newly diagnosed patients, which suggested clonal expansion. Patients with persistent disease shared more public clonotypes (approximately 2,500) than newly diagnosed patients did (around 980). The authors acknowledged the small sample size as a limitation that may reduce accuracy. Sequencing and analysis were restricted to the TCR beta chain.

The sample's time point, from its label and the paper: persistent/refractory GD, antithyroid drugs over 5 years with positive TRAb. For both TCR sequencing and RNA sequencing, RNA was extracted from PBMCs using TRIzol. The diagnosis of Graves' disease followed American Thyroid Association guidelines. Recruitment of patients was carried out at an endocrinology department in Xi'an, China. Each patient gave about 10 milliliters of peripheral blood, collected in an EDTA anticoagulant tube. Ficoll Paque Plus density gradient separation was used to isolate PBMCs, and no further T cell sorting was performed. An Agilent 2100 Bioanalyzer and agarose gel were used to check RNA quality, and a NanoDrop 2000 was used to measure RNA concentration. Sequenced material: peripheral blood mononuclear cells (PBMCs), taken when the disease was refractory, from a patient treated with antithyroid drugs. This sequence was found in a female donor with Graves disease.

The DNA sequence reads TGTGCCAGCAGCTCTGGACAGATCTCCTACGAGCAGTACTTC. This encodes CASSSGQISYEQYF. The chain is encoded by TRBV7-9 joined to TRBJ2-7; a tentative D call is TRBD1 (6 bases match). Reading from cysteine to phenylalanine, the CDR3 counts 14 amino acids. Of all the DNA, just the CDR3 is kept, 42 bases in frame from base 1. CDR1 and CDR2 (SEHNR, FQNEAQ) derive from the germline V gene (reference sequence). V and J are truncated by 4 bases and 0 bases respectively, leaving an intervening sequence of 10 bases. Extended through the reference TRBV7-9 and TRBJ2-7 proteins, this CDR3 yields the full variable domain: DTGVSQNPRHKITKRGQNVTFRCDPISEHNRLYWYRQTLGQGPEFLTYFQNEAQLEKSRLLSDRFSAERPKGSFSTLEIQRTEQGDSAMYLCASSSGQISYEQYFGPGTRLTVT.